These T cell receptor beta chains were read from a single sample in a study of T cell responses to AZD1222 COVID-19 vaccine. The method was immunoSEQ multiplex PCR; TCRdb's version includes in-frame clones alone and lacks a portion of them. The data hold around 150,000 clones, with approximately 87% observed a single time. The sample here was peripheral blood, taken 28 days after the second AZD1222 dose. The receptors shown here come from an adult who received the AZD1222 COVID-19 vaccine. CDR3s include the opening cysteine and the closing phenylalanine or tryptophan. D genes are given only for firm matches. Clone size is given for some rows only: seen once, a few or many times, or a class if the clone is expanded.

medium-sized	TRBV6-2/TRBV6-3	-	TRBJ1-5	CASSLWASNQPQHF	TGTGCCAGCAGTCTTTGGGCCTCCAATCAGCCCCAGCATTTT
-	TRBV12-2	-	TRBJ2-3	CAPAGAVSTDTQYF	TGTGCACCCGCCGGGGCTGTTAGCACAGATACGCAGTATTTT
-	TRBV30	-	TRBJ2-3	CAWSLMAGPDTQYF	TGTGCCTGGAGTCTAATGGCGGGCCCAGATACGCAGTATTTT
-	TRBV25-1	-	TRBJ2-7	CASRTRQTAGYEQYF	TGTGCCAGCAGGACAAGGCAAACCGCGGGCTACGAGCAGTACTTC
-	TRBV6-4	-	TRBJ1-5	CASPTIQPQHF	TGTGCCAGTCCGACTATTCAGCCCCAGCATTTT
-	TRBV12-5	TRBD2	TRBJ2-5	CASHSGEKETQYF	TGTGCTAGTCACAGCGGGGAAAAAGAGACCCAGTACTTC
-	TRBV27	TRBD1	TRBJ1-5	CASSRGQGHQPQHF	TGTGCCAGCAGTAGGGGACAGGGCCATCAGCCCCAGCATTTT
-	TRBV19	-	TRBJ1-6	CASSMGGALTNSPLHF	TGTGCCAGTAGTATGGGGGGGGCGCTGACGAATTCACCCCTCCACTTT
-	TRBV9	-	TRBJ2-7	CASSAGHPLDYEQYF	TGTGCCAGCAGCGCGGGACACCCTCTCGACTACGAGCAGTACTTC
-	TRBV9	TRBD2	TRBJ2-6	CASSVGLAASSGANVLTF	TGTGCCAGCAGCGTAGGGCTAGCGGCGAGCTCTGGGGCCAACGTCCTGACTTTC
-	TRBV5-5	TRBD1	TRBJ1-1	CASSRGTAIEAFF	TGTGCCAGCAGCAGGGGGACAGCCATAGAAGCTTTCTTT
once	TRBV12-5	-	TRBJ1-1	CASVFMDFTEAFF	TGTGCTAGTGTTTTTATGGATTTCACTGAAGCTTTCTTT
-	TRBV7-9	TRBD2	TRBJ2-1	CASIVPLAGGPDEQFF	TGTGCCAGCATCGTCCCTTTAGCGGGGGGGCCCGATGAGCAGTTCTTC
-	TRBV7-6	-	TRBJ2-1	CASSRTSSRNNEQFF	TGTGCCAGCAGCCGCACTTCAAGTCGAAACAATGAGCAGTTCTTC
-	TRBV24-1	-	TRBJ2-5	CATSEAGETQYF	TGTGCCACCAGTGAGGCAGGAGAGACCCAGTACTTC
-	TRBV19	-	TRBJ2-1	CASRRNNEQFF	TGTGCCAGTAGACGGAACAATGAGCAGTTCTTC
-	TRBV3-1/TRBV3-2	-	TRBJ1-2	CASSSDSIRGYTF	TGTGCCAGCAGCTCCGACAGTATCCGTGGCTACACCTTC
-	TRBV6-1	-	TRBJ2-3	CASSEGRDTQYF	TGTGCCAGCAGTGAAGGGAGGGATACGCAGTATTTT
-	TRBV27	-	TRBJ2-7	CASSPRVREFEQYF	TGTGCCAGCAGTCCCAGGGTCCGGGAATTTGAGCAGTACTTC
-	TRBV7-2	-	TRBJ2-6	CASSLAGSSGANVLTF	TGTGCCAGCAGCTTGGCGGGGAGCTCTGGGGCCAACGTCCTGACTTTC
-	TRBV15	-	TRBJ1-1	CATSRGGFDTEAFF	TGTGCCACCAGCAGAGGGGGCTTTGACACTGAAGCTTTCTTT
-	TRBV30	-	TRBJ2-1	CAWSVLGDEQFF	TGTGCCTGGAGTGTACTTGGGGATGAGCAGTTCTTC
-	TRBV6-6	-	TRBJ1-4	CAGRTATNEKLFF	TGTGCCGGCCGGACAGCAACTAATGAAAAACTGTTTTTT
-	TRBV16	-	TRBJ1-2	CASSLRGTPSNGYTF	TGTGCCAGCAGCCTCCGAGGGACTCCGTCCAATGGCTACACCTTC
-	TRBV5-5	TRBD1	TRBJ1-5	CASRPGTEVNQPQHF	TGTGCCAGCAGGCCGGGGACAGAGGTTAATCAGCCCCAGCATTTT
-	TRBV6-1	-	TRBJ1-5	CASSDRVSSNQPQHF	TGTGCCAGCAGTGACAGGGTCTCCAGCAATCAGCCCCAGCATTTT
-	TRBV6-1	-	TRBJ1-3	CASSEASVSGNTIYF	TGTGCCAGCAGTGAAGCCAGCGTTTCTGGAAACACCATATATTTT
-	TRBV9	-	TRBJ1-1	CASSVVPNMNTEAFF	TGTGCCAGCAGCGTAGTCCCGAACATGAACACTGAAGCTTTCTTT
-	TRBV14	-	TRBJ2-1	CASSLTYNEQFF	TGTGCCAGCAGCTTGACCTACAATGAGCAGTTCTTC
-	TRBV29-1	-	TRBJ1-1	CSVNHMNTEAFF	TGCAGCGTTAACCACATGAACACTGAAGCTTTCTTT
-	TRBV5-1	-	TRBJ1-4	CASSLDGVANEKLFF	TGCGCCAGCAGCTTGGACGGTGTGGCTAATGAAAAACTGTTTTTT
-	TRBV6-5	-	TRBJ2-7	CASSYGLISYEQYF	TGTGCCAGCAGTTATGGACTTATCTCCTACGAGCAGTACTTC
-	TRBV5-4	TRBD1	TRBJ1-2	CASSFRDSPYGYTF	TGTGCCAGCAGCTTCCGGGACAGTCCCTATGGCTACACCTTC
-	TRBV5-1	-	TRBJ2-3	CASSLAQGPPTDTQYF	TGCGCCAGCAGCTTGGCCCAAGGCCCTCCCACAGATACGCAGTATTTT
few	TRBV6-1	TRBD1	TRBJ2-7	CASSGNPGQGFDLFYEQYF	TGTGCCAGCAGTGGGAACCCGGGACAGGGGTTTGATCTGTTCTACGAGCAGTACTTC
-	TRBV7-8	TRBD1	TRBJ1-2	CASSSQGANYGYTF	TGTGCCAGCAGCTCACAGGGGGCTAACTATGGCTACACCTTC
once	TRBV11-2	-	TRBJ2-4	CASSTSSAGNIQYF	TGTGCCAGCAGCACCTCCTCGGCGGGAAACATTCAGTACTTC